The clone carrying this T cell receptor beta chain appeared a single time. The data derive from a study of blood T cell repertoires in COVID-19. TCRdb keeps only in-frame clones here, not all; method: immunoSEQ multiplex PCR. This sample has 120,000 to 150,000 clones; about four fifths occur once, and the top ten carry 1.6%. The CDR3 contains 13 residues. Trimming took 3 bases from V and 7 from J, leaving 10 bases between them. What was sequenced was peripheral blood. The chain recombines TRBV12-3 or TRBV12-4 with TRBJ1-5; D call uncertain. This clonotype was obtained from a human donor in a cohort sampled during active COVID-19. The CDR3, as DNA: TGTGCCAGCAGTTTTATTGGAGTACAGCCCCAGCATTTT. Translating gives CASSFIGVQPQHF.